This T cell receptor beta chain was obtained from a study of T cell repertoires in urothelial bladder cancer (dated by TCRdb to about 2019). Describing the broader study: Of the roughly 12 resected lesions, three were clinical stage cT0, three were cTa, three were cT1, and three were cT2 or greater. TCR repertoire clonality in bladder tumors was compared with TCR repertoire clonality in benign bladder inflammation. Approximately 11 resected bladder lesions were studied, comprising urothelial carcinoma (UC+) and benign (UC-) specimens. About twelve patients with bladder lesions who were undergoing transurethral resection were prospectively identified.

Overall study outcomes, separate from this receptor: Urothelial carcinoma specimens had a median of roughly 5,300 T cells, fewer than the median of about 24,000 seen in benign specimens. In carcinoma specimens a single T-cell clone made up as much as 17% of infiltrating lymphocytes, compared with approximately 2% in benign specimens. The median percentage of tumor infiltrating lymphocytes was approximately 2% in carcinoma specimens and approximately 11% in benign specimens.

For this clone: What this receptor recognizes is not known. Per-nucleotide qualities are absent, and no much larger clonotype sits a single base away.

Bladder lesion specimens were obtained at transurethral resection and were stored at -80C. DNA was isolated from bladder specimens obtained during transurethral resection. The junction shows trimming of 3 bases on V and 1 base on J, plus 9 bases between the germline ends. Its CDR3 holds 14 amino acids, cysteine through phenylalanine. The entry retains the CDR3 DNA only, 42 bases that are in frame from base 1. CDR1 and CDR2 (SGHNT, YYREEE) derive from the germline V gene (reference sequence). The TCR beta chain CDR3 region was sequenced with the immunoSEQ assay. In the source study's methods: For each specimen, T-cell fraction, clonal dominance and maximum TCR clone frequency were calculated. As stored in TCRdb, this immuneACCESS dataset retains in-frame rearrangements with V and J assigned. A fraction of the clones does not appear; measured against another copy, unresolved V genes explain less than half of the discrepancy, and the remainder lacks a known reason. V and J calls and clone size are copied from that table; D and trimming were computed from the DNA. The sample contains about 13,000 clones, less than 75% of them found a single time. Around 9.5% of the sample rests with the top ten.

The chain employs TRBV5-4 and TRBJ2-3; the D gene cannot be resolved reliably. Sequencing was done on a sample of tumor-infiltrating cells from bladder cancer. This sequence was found in a human donor with urothelial carcinoma. The DNA reads TGTGCCAGCAGCTCCCCGGGTCGCACAGATACGCAGTATTTT. This is translated as CASSSPGRTDTQYF.